This is a list of T cell receptor beta chains from one sample in a study of T cell responses to AZD1222 COVID-19 vaccine. Clones were read by immunoSEQ multiplex PCR, and TCRdb kept only the in-frame ones, dropping some. The data hold 90,000 to 120,000 clones, with around 89% observed a single time. The material was peripheral blood, obtained on day 0 of AZD1222 vaccination. These receptor sequences come from an adult in good health. Each CDR3 is given with its conserved first and last residue. D genes are given only for firm matches. Expanded clones are given a class, and other clones once, few, many or no size at all.

v_gene	abundance	j_gene	len	d_gene	CDR3nt	CDR3aa
TRBV6-5	NA	TRBJ1-1	14	TRBD1	TGTGCCAGCAGTTCCCAGGGGGCAAACACTGAAGCTTTCTTT	CASSSQGANTEAFF
TRBV6-1	once	TRBJ2-3	17	TRBD2	TGTGCCAGCAGTGGGGTGCGGGGGACTAGCCTCACAGATACGCAGTATTTT	CASSGVRGTSLTDTQYF
TRBV6-5	NA	TRBJ1-1	14	TRBD1	TGTGCCAGCAGTTCGGACAGGTCGCATGCTGAAGCTTTCTTT	CASSSDRSHAEAFF
TRBV11-2	NA	TRBJ1-1	13	NA	TGTGCCAGCAGCTTAGGGGGACCCGGTATAGCTTTCTTT	CASSLGGPGIAFF
TRBV19	NA	TRBJ2-2	15	NA	TGTGCCAGTAGTATTTTGGGGGCCGACACCGGGGAGCTGTTTTTT	CASSILGADTGELFF
TRBV5-1	NA	TRBJ2-3	14	NA	TGCGCCAGCAGCTTGGGGCAGGGATCAGATACGCAGTATTTT	CASSLGQGSDTQYF
TRBV7-9	NA	TRBJ1-4	15	TRBD1	TGTGCCAGCAGCTTAGGGGACAGGTATCATGAAAAACTGTTTTTT	CASSLGDRYHEKLFF
TRBV5-1	NA	TRBJ1-1	14	NA	TGCGCCAGCAGCAGGGGCGGGGGGACCTATGAAGCTTTCTTT	CASSRGGGTYEAFF
TRBV10-2	few	TRBJ1-2	15	NA	TGCGCCAGCAGTGAGGCCGGAGTGGCCGCACGCGGCTACACCTTC	CASSEAGVAARGYTF
TRBV5-4	few	TRBJ2-7	15	NA	TGTGCCAGCAGCCGTAGTGGGGGGGCCTCCTACGAGCAGTACTTC	CASSRSGGASYEQYF
TRBV25-1	NA	TRBJ1-4	16	NA	TGTGCCAGCAGTCCTACTCCGGGACGTATTAATGAAAAACTGTTTTTT	CASSPTPGRINEKLFF
TRBV3-1/TRBV3-2	NA	TRBJ2-1	14	TRBD2	TGTGCCAGCAGCCAAGATCCTTTAGCGGGTGCGCAGTTCTTC	CASSQDPLAGAQFF
TRBV5-4	NA	TRBJ2-7	15	NA	TGTGCCAGCAGCTCGGACCCGGGGGCGGACTACGAGCAGTACTTC	CASSSDPGADYEQYF
TRBV3-1/TRBV3-2	once	TRBJ2-7	15	NA	TGTGCCAGCAGCCAGGGGACTCGCCAAGGTCGGGAGCAGTACTTC	CASSQGTRQGREQYF
TRBV30	NA	TRBJ1-5	14	TRBD1	TGTGCCTGGAGCGCGGACAGGGCGCTTCAGCCCCAGCATTTT	CAWSADRALQPQHF
TRBV18	few	TRBJ2-5	13	NA	TGTGCCAGCTCACCGGGCTACCAAGAGACCCAGTACTTC	CASSPGYQETQYF
TRBV18	once	TRBJ2-7	13	NA	TGTGCCAGCTCACCACCTGGGTCCTACGAGCAGTACTTC	CASSPPGSYEQYF
TRBV11-2	NA	TRBJ2-5	15	NA	TGTGCCAGCAGCTTAGTCCGGGGGGCCCGGGAGACCCAGTACTTC	CASSLVRGARETQYF
TRBV19	NA	TRBJ2-3	16	TRBD2	TGTGCCAGTAGTATAGACTGGGGAGGGGGCACAGATACGCAGTATTTT	CASSIDWGGGTDTQYF
TRBV2	once	TRBJ2-4	19	NA	TGTGCCAGCCTTGGGATTCCGGGTGTGGGGGCCGTAGCCAAAAACATTCAGTACTTC	CASLGIPGVGAVAKNIQYF
TRBV19	few	TRBJ2-1	18	NA	TGTGCCAGTAGTCCCGATCCCCCCAGGCCATACTCCTACAATGAGCAGTTCTTC	CASSPDPPRPYSYNEQFF
TRBV7-9	NA	TRBJ1-4	16	NA	TGTGCCAGCAGCTACGGGGGAGGGGCGGCGAATGAAAAACTGTTTTTT	CASSYGGGAANEKLFF
TRBV6-5	NA	TRBJ2-7	14	NA	TGTGCCAGCAGTTACTCCGAAGACACATACGAGCAGTACTTC	CASSYSEDTYEQYF
TRBV7-3	NA	TRBJ2-3	15	TRBD2	TGTGCCAGCAGCTTAGGACTAGCGACCACAGATACGCAGTATTTT	CASSLGLATTDTQYF
TRBV7-3	NA	TRBJ2-3	15	TRBD2	TGTGCCAGCAGCTTAGGGACTAGCGAGGCAGATACGCAGTATTTT	CASSLGTSEADTQYF
TRBV7-3	once	TRBJ1-1	16	TRBD1	TGTGCCAGCAGCTTAATGGGGCCCGGACAGGGGTTTTCGGCTTTCTTT	CASSLMGPGQGFSAFF
TRBV2	NA	TRBJ2-1	18	NA	TGTGCCAGCAGTGAAGCGCTTTGGGCAGGAGGCTCCTACAATGAGCAGTTCTTC	CASSEALWAGGSYNEQFF
TRBV6-5	NA	TRBJ1-1	15	NA	TGTGCCAGCAGACGGGGCGCGAAGGGGGGCACTGAAGCTTTCTTT	CASRRGAKGGTEAFF
TRBV18	NA	TRBJ2-6	16	TRBD2	TGTGCCAGCTCCTTATTAGCGGGGACGGGGGCCAACGTCCTGACTTTC	CASSLLAGTGANVLTF
TRBV7-9	NA	TRBJ1-2	13	NA	TGTGCCAGCAGCTGGGACATCAGCTATGGCTACACCTTC	CASSWDISYGYTF
TRBV6-2/TRBV6-3	once	TRBJ2-1	17	NA	TGTGCCAGCAGTTACCGTCTGGAGGGGGCTATCTACAATGAGCAGTTCTTC	CASSYRLEGAIYNEQFF
TRBV6-5	NA	TRBJ2-3	14	TRBD1	TGTGCCAGCAGCCTCGGACAGGGCACAGATACGCAGTATTTT	CASSLGQGTDTQYF
TRBV11-2	NA	TRBJ1-2	18	NA	TGTGCCAGCAGCTTAGTGGTGGCAGGTTTGGGGTTTCCGTATGGCTACACCTTC	CASSLVVAGLGFPYGYTF
TRBV25-1	NA	TRBJ1-1	14	NA	TGTGCCAGCAGTGAACGAATTCCAGGTCAGGGAGCTTTCTTT	CASSERIPGQGAFF
TRBV19	once	TRBJ1-5	14	NA	TGTGCCAGTATGATCGGGGGCCTTGGTCAGCCCCAGCATTTT	CASMIGGLGQPQHF
TRBV5-8	NA	TRBJ2-1	16	TRBD2	TGTGCCAGCATCGGGGGGTGGGGGACCCCGGACAATGAGCAGTTCTTC	CASIGGWGTPDNEQFF
TRBV30	NA	TRBJ1-5	12	NA	TGTGCCTGGAACAGGGAGGATCAGCCCCAGCATTTT	CAWNREDQPQHF
TRBV10-1	once	TRBJ1-1	14	NA	TGCGCCAGCAGTAATGGGGGCATGAACACTGAAGCTTTCTTT	CASSNGGMNTEAFF
TRBV20-1	NA	TRBJ2-5	14	NA	TGCAGTGCTAGTTCGCGGCAGTACCAAGAGACCCAGTACTTC	CSASSRQYQETQYF
TRBV5-1	NA	TRBJ2-7	14	NA	TGCGCCAGCAGCTACTGGGAGGGGGCCAACGAGCAGTACTTC	CASSYWEGANEQYF
TRBV11-1	NA	TRBJ1-1	14	NA	TGTGCCAGCAGCTTAGCGCGGGAGAACACTGAAGCTTTCTTT	CASSLARENTEAFF
TRBV9	NA	TRBJ1-1	14	NA	TGTGCCAGCAGCAAGGGACACCAGAACACTGAAGCTTTCTTT	CASSKGHQNTEAFF
TRBV27	few	TRBJ2-7	14	TRBD1	TGTGCCAGCAGTTTAGGGACAGGTAATGTCGAGCAGTACTTC	CASSLGTGNVEQYF
TRBV9	NA	TRBJ2-7	15	NA	TGTGCCAGCAGTCCTAGTTGGGGGGCCTCCTACGAGCAGTACTTC	CASSPSWGASYEQYF
TRBV15	NA	TRBJ1-5	17	TRBD1	TGTGCCACCAGCAGATCGTCCTCCGGGACAGGGAATCAGCCCCAGCATTTT	CATSRSSSGTGNQPQHF
TRBV25-1	NA	TRBJ1-1	13	NA	TGTGCCAGCAGTGAATGGGCCACGGGAGAAGCTTTCTTT	CASSEWATGEAFF
TRBV6-5	NA	TRBJ1-3	13	NA	TGTGCCAGCAGTCGGGACATTGGAAACACCATATATTTT	CASSRDIGNTIYF
TRBV2	NA	TRBJ2-1	17	TRBD2	TGTGCCAGCAGTGAGCCCAGGACTAGTGGGGGGGAGAATGAGCAGTTCTTC	CASSEPRTSGGENEQFF
TRBV28	NA	TRBJ1-3	15	NA	TGTGCCAGCAGTTGGGGCTCTCCCTCTGGAAACACCATATATTTT	CASSWGSPSGNTIYF
TRBV7-3	NA	TRBJ2-2	16	NA	TGTGCCAGCAGCTTAAGGGCGGCAGGGGCTGCCGGGGAGCTGTTTTTT	CASSLRAAGAAGELFF
TRBV9	NA	TRBJ1-6	14	TRBD1	TGTGCCAGCAGCTTCACAGGGGGCGATTCACCCCTCCACTTT	CASSFTGGDSPLHF
TRBV27	NA	TRBJ2-5	13	NA	TGTGCCAGCGCCGTTTTTCTCCAAGAGACCCAGTACTTC	CASAVFLQETQYF
TRBV9	NA	TRBJ1-3	16	NA	TGTGCCAGCAGCGTAGTGGGCGGACTCTCTGGAAACACCATATATTTT	CASSVVGGLSGNTIYF
TRBV9	NA	TRBJ2-2	18	NA	TGTGCCAGCACTCCCGTAATAAAAGATGGGTGGAACACCGGGGAGCTGTTTTTT	CASTPVIKDGWNTGELFF
TRBV18	NA	TRBJ2-5	14	NA	TGTGCCAGCTCACCACAGTCAGGGGGGAAGACCCAGTACTTC	CASSPQSGGKTQYF